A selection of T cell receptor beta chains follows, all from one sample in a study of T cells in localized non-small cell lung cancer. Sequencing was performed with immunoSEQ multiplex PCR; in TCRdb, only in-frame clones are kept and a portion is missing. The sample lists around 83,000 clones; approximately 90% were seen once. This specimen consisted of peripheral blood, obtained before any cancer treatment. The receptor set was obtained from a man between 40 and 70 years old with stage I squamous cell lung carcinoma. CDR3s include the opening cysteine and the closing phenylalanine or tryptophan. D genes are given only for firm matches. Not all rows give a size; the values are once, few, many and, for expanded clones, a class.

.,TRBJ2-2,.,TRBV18,CASSPPRQILLTRTNTGELFF,TGTGCCAGCTCACCACCGCGACAGATCTTATTGACCCGTACGAACACCGGGGAGCTGTTTTTT
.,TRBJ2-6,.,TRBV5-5,CASSSRYGGEVPGANVLTF,TGTGCCAGCAGCTCGCGCTATGGGGGCGAAGTTCCCGGGGCCAACGTCCTGACTTTC
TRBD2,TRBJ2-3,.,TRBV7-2,CASSRAGGPADTQYF,TGTGCCAGCTCACGCGCGGGGGGGCCCGCAGATACGCAGTATTTT
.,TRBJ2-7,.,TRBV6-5,CASSLGYEQYF,TGTGCCAGCAGCTTAGGGTACGAGCAGTACTTC
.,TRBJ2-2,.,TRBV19,CASCQQGTGELFF,TGTGCCAGTTGTCAACAGGGCACCGGGGAGCTGTTTTTT
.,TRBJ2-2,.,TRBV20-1,CSVGRLELFF,TGCAGTGTAGGGAGGCTGGAGCTGTTTTTT
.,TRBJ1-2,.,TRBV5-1,CASSRTPQGNYGYTF,TGCGCCAGCAGCAGGACCCCACAGGGTAACTATGGCTACACCTTC
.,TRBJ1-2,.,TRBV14,CASSQDWTRPGARSYGYTF,TGTGCCAGCAGCCAAGATTGGACCCGGCCGGGGGCGCGGTCCTATGGCTACACCTTC
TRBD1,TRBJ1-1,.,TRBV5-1,CASSLTGTEGTEAFF,TGCGCCAGCAGCTTAACCGGGACAGAGGGCACTGAAGCTTTCTTT
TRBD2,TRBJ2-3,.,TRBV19,CATKSGGAGDTQYF,TGTGCCACCAAAAGCGGGGGGGCTGGAGATACGCAGTATTTT
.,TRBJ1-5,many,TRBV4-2,CASSQDSGTQPQHF,TGTGCCAGCAGCCAAGATTCAGGGACTCAGCCCCAGCATTTT
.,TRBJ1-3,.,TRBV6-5,CATGRDSGNTIYF,TGTGCCACCGGGAGAGACTCTGGAAACACCATATATTTT
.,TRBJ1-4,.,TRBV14,CASSLKSGRINNEKLFF,TGTGCCAGCAGCCTTAAGTCGGGCAGGATAAACAATGAAAAACTGTTTTTT
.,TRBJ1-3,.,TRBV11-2,CASSLMAASSGNTIYF,TGTGCCAGCAGCTTAATGGCGGCTAGCTCTGGAAACACCATATATTTT
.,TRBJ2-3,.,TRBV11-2,CASSWGSSDTQYF,TGTGCCAGCAGCTGGGGAAGTTCGGATACGCAGTATTTT
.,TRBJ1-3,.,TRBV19,CASSTRVTDYSGNTIYF,TGTGCCAGTAGTACCCGGGTGACAGACTACTCTGGAAACACCATATATTTT
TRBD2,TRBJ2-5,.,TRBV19,CASSIASWGGQETQYF,TGTGCCAGTAGTATAGCGAGCTGGGGAGGGCAAGAGACCCAGTACTTC
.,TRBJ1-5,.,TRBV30,CAWSVTGNQPQHF,TGTGCCTGGAGTGTAACAGGTAATCAGCCCCAGCATTTT
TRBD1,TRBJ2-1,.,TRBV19,CASSGPGQGAHSEQFF,TGTGCCAGTAGTGGCCCGGGACAGGGGGCGCATAGTGAGCAGTTCTTC
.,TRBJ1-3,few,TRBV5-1,CASSSSGPSGNTIYF,TGCGCCAGCAGCTCTTCAGGGCCCTCTGGAAACACCATATATTTT
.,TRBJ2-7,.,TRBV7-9,CASSLERSYEQYF,TGTGCCAGCAGCTTAGAAAGGAGCTACGAGCAGTACTTC
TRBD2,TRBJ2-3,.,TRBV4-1,CASSQEWRGLAVSTDTQYF,TGCGCCAGCAGCCAAGAGTGGAGGGGACTAGCCGTCAGCACAGATACGCAGTATTTT
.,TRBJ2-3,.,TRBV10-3,CAIRGFSTDTQYF,TGTGCCATCCGGGGATTTAGCACAGATACGCAGTATTTT
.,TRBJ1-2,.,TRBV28,CATSQGTYAGDGYTF,TGTGCCACCTCCCAGGGGACGTATGCGGGAGATGGCTACACCTTC
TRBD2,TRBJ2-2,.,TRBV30,CAWKGGGGPRELFF,TGTGCCTGGAAGGGCGGGGGGGGCCCCCGGGAGCTGTTTTTT
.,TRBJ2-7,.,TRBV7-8,CASSLGRQGNSYEQYF,TGTGCCAGCAGCTTAGGTCGGCAGGGGAACTCCTACGAGCAGTACTTC
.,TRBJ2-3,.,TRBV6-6,CASRGRDLAPDTQYF,TGTGCCAGCAGGGGTCGGGACTTAGCCCCAGATACGCAGTATTTT
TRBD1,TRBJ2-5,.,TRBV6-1,CASTLGQSQETQYF,TGTGCCAGCACGTTGGGACAGAGCCAAGAGACCCAGTACTTC
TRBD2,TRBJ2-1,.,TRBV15,CATSRDHGGVAYNEQFF,TGTGCCACCAGCAGAGATCATGGGGGGGTCGCGTACAATGAGCAGTTCTTC
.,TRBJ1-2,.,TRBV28,CASSRRGFDYGYTF,TGTGCCAGCAGTCGCAGGGGTTTCGACTATGGCTACACCTTC
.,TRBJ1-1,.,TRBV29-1,CSVTQGGTEAFF,TGCAGCGTGACACAGGGCGGCACTGAAGCTTTCTTT
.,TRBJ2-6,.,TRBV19,CASSEGSRGANVLTF,TGTGCCAGTAGTGAGGGGTCTCGGGGGGCCAACGTCCTGACTTTC
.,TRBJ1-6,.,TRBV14,CASSQVGGSYNSPLHF,TGTGCCAGCAGCCAAGTAGGAGGTTCCTATAATTCACCCCTCCACTTT
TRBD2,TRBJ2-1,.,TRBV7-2,CASSYSGLALYNEQFF,TGTGCCAGCAGCTACTCGGGACTAGCTTTGTACAATGAGCAGTTCTTC
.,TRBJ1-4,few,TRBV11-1,CASSFGTGREKLFF,TGTGCCAGCAGCTTCGGGACGGGACGTGAAAAACTGTTTTTT
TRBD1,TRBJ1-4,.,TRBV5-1,CASSLGQGINEKLFF,TGCGCCAGCAGCTTGGGACAGGGGATAAATGAAAAACTGTTTTTT
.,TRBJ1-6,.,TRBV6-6,CASSYPTGLGPLHF,TGTGCCAGCAGTTACCCCACCGGATTGGGACCCCTCCACTTT